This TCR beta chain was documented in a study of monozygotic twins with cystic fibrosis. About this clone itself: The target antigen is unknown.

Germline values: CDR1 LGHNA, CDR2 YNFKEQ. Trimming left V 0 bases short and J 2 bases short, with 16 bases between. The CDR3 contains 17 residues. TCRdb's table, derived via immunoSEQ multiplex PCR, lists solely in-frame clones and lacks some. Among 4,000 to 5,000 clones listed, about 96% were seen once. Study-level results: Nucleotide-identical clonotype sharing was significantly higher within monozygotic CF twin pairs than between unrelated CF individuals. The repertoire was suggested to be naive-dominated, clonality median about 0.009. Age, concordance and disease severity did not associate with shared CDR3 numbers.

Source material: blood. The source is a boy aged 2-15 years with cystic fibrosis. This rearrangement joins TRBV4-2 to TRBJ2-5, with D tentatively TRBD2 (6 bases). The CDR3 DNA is TGTGCCAGCAGCCAAGATGGGCGGGGAGGCTTACAAGAGACCCAGTACTTC. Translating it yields CASSQDGRGGLQETQYF.